This TCR beta chain is from a study of T cell changes during pregnancy in multiple sclerosis. Some clones are missing from TCRdb's copy, which holds only in-frame ones; the method was immunoSEQ multiplex PCR. The sample shows around 71,000 clones, around 94% of them seen only once. The CDR3 has 18 residues. The V gene's germline CDR1 is SGDLS and CDR2 YYNGEE. V shed 6 bases, J shed 3 bases, and the junction held 17 bases outside the gene matches. This sequence joins TRBV9 and TRBJ2-7, with 11 positions matching TRBD1. This TCR derives from a female donor with multiple sclerosis, enrolled in a pregnancy study. The sequences come from peripheral blood, collected in the third trimester of pregnancy. Written as DNA, the CDR3 is TGTGCCAGCATCGGACAGGGGGCGCCTCGGGAGGGAAACTACGAGCAGTACTTC. Translated, it gives CASIGQGAPREGNYEQYF.